This T cell receptor (beta chain) is from a study of shared clonotypes between healthy human individuals. Study as a whole: A couple of women and three men aged 18 to 49 made up the donors. The study, taken as a whole, reports: Though the depth was large, rarefaction showed that sorted-subset sequencing was incomplete.

Germline values: CDR1 SGDLS, CDR2 YYNGEE. The CDR3 is made up of 15 amino acids. Trimming took 7 bases from V and 4 from J, leaving 21 bases between them. Note on this clone: Its antigen is not identified.

The deep-level immunoSEQ assay was used. The data were produced by immunoSEQ multiplex PCR, yet TCRdb's version contains in-frame clones alone and is incomplete. The data show more than 900,000 clones, 70% to 80% seen once. Sequencing used memory CD4+ T cells from PBMCs. The sample's subset: CD45RA-negative fraction. V and J are TRBV9 and TRBJ2-7, with TRBD2 as a possible D gene (6 bases). The source is a young man in good health. Some clones in this sample may be carry-over from other donors' samples. The CDR3 DNA follows: TGTGCCAGCGCGTCCGGGACTGGCTTGGGTTACGAGCAGTACTTC. This translates into CASASGTGLGYEQYF.